A selection of T cell receptor beta chains follows, all from one sample in a study of blood T cell repertoires in COVID-19. Clones were read by immunoSEQ multiplex PCR, and TCRdb kept only the in-frame ones, dropping some. The sample holds around 200,000 clones, 86% seen once. Material: peripheral blood. These receptor sequences come from a man between 65 and 79 years old with active or convalescent COVID-19. Both conserved end residues are part of each CDR3. The D gene is left open where the match is weak. Where a row states a size, it is once, few, many or the class of an expanded clone; other rows omit it.

.,TRBD1,TRBV5-5,TRBJ1-5,TGTGCCAGCAGCCCCAAGACAGGGGGAGATCAGCCCCAGCATTTT,CASSPKTGGDQPQHF
.,.,TRBV20-1,TRBJ2-1,TGCAGTTGGTCTAGCGATGAGCAGTTCTTC,CSWSSDEQFF
.,.,TRBV7-8,TRBJ2-5,TGTGCCAGCAGCCGGGGAGAAGAGACCCAGTACTTC,CASSRGEETQYF
.,.,TRBV28,TRBJ1-2,TGTGCCAGCAGTTTAACAGGGACGAACGGTCCGGGCTACACCTTC,CASSLTGTNGPGYTF
.,.,TRBV4-1,TRBJ1-5,TGCGCCAGCAGCCTTTCGTTCGGGCAGCCCCAGCATTTT,CASSLSFGQPQHF
.,.,TRBV11-3,TRBJ2-6,TGTGCCAGCAGCATTGGGGGGGCCGGGGTCCTGACTTTC,CASSIGGAGVLTF
.,TRBD1,TRBV19,TRBJ1-1,TGTGCCAGTAGTATAGCAACGACAGGGAGCGACACTGAAGCTTTCTTT,CASSIATTGSDTEAFF
.,TRBD1,TRBV11-2,TRBJ2-7,TGTGCCAGCAGCCAGGGGGCCAACTACGAGCAGTACTTC,CASSQGANYEQYF
.,.,TRBV11-2,TRBJ2-4,TGTGCCCTTTCCGGGACTCTTGGGTTGGACATTCAGTACTTC,CALSGTLGLDIQYF
.,TRBD1,TRBV27,TRBJ2-7,TGTGCCAGCAGTTCTCGACAGGGCACCGAGCAGTACTTC,CASSSRQGTEQYF
.,TRBD1,TRBV19,TRBJ1-1,TGTGCCAGTCGGGACAGGGGGGCGACTGAAGCTTTCTTT,CASRDRGATEAFF
few,TRBD1,TRBV18,TRBJ1-5,TGTGCCAGCTCACCTGGGCAGGGGGGAGCTTGGGACAATCAGCCCCAGCATTTT,CASSPGQGGAWDNQPQHF
once,.,TRBV6-5,TRBJ2-5,TGTGCCAGCAGCCGCAGGGGTCGGGAGACCCAGTACTTC,CASSRRGRETQYF
.,TRBD2,TRBV28,TRBJ2-1,TGTGCCAGCAGTAGGACTAGCGGGAGCATCCACAATGAGCAGTTCTTC,CASSRTSGSIHNEQFF
.,TRBD2,TRBV28,TRBJ2-1,TGTGCCAGCCATGGGACTAGCGGGAGGGCAATGTACAATGAGCAGTTCTTC,CASHGTSGRAMYNEQFF
once,TRBD1,TRBV6-6,TRBJ1-5,TGTGCCAGCAGACCACAGGGGAGCAATCAGCCCCAGCATTTT,CASRPQGSNQPQHF
.,.,TRBV9,TRBJ1-1,TGTGCCAGCAGCGTAGGGGGCGGGGCTACTGAAGCTTTCTTT,CASSVGGGATEAFF
.,.,TRBV24-1,TRBJ2-3,TGTGCCACCAGTGATTTGCTCAGCGCAGATACGCAGTATTTT,CATSDLLSADTQYF
.,TRBD1,TRBV12-3/TRBV12-4,TRBJ1-1,TGTGCCAGCAGCGAAAACAGGGGCACTGAAGCTTTCTTT,CASSENRGTEAFF
.,.,TRBV7-2,TRBJ2-2,TGTGCCAGCAGCCCGCAACTCCCTGGGGAGCTGTTTTTT,CASSPQLPGELFF
once,.,TRBV5-4,TRBJ1-2,TGTGCCAGCAGCTTGCGAGGTGGAGCCTATGGCTACACCTTC,CASSLRGGAYGYTF
.,TRBD1,TRBV5-5,TRBJ1-2,TGTGCCAGCGGACCCCGACAGGGGATGGCGCATGGCTACACCTTC,CASGPRQGMAHGYTF
.,TRBD1,TRBV3-1/TRBV3-2,TRBJ2-5,TGTGCCAGCAGCCGAACCCCGGGACAGAGGGGACAGACCCAGTACTTC,CASSRTPGQRGQTQYF
.,.,TRBV4-3,TRBJ1-2,TGCGCCAGCAGCCAAGATCTGAGGGGCCGACTCAGCCGGGAGTATGGCTACACCTTC,CASSQDLRGRLSREYGYTF
.,TRBD1,TRBV25-1,TRBJ1-3,TGTGCCAGCGGGGGGACAGGCAACACCATATATTTT,CASGGTGNTIYF
.,.,TRBV11-2,TRBJ1-5,TGTGCCAGCAGCTTAGATAGAGGTCTAGGGGCCCAGCATTTT,CASSLDRGLGAQHF
.,TRBD2,TRBV15,TRBJ2-1,TGTGCCACCAAGATGGGACTAGCGGGAGGGCACTCCTACAATGAGCAGTTCTTC,CATKMGLAGGHSYNEQFF
.,TRBD2,TRBV7-3,TRBJ2-5,TGTGCCAGCAGCTTAAATCTTCCAGCGGGAGGTAGTACCCAGTACTTC,CASSLNLPAGGSTQYF
.,TRBD1,TRBV11-2,TRBJ2-1,TGTGCCAGCAGCGAAAGGGACAGCCCGGTTTACTACAATGAGCAGTTCTTC,CASSERDSPVYYNEQFF
.,TRBD1,TRBV5-6,TRBJ1-2,TGTGCCAGCAGACAACTGGGGGACAGGGATGGCTACACCTTC,CASRQLGDRDGYTF
once,.,TRBV5-4,TRBJ1-4,TGTGCCAGCAGTCGCGCAGGGGTACCTAATGAAAAACTGTTTTTT,CASSRAGVPNEKLFF
once,.,TRBV24-1,TRBJ1-3,TGTGCCACCAGTGACCTCAGGGCTGGAAACACCATATATTTT,CATSDLRAGNTIYF
.,.,TRBV4-1,TRBJ2-7,TGCGCCAGCAGCCAAGAGCGTCGGAGGGCTTACGAGCAGTACTTC,CASSQERRRAYEQYF
.,.,TRBV5-1,TRBJ2-1,TGCGCCAGCAGCCCGCCCACTGAGAGCTCCTACAATGAGCAGTTCTTC,CASSPPTESSYNEQFF
.,.,TRBV7-2,TRBJ1-1,TGTGCCAGCAGCTCGAGACAGAACACTGAAGCTTTCTTT,CASSSRQNTEAFF
.,TRBD1,TRBV7-9,TRBJ1-1,TGTGCCAGCAGCTTAGCCCGGGGACAGGGCAACACTGAAGCTTTCTTT,CASSLARGQGNTEAFF
.,TRBD1,TRBV29-1,TRBJ1-1,TGCAGCGTTGACAGGGGGCTCACTGAAGCTTTCTTT,CSVDRGLTEAFF
.,.,TRBV7-3,TRBJ1-1,TGTGCCAGCAGCATTCAGGGGAGGGTCACTGAAGCTTTCTTT,CASSIQGRVTEAFF
.,TRBD2,TRBV4-3,TRBJ2-1,TGCGCCAGCAGCCCCGAATCGGCGGGGGGCCCGAGGTGGCAGTTCTTC,CASSPESAGGPRWQFF
.,TRBD2,TRBV7-7,TRBJ2-1,TGTGCTAGCAGCTTAAGACTAGCGGGGAACAATGAGCAGTTCTTC,CASSLRLAGNNEQFF
.,.,TRBV7-2,TRBJ1-1,TGTGCCAGCAGCTTAGTTCTAGCGGGATCGAACACTGAAGCTTTCTTT,CASSLVLAGSNTEAFF
.,.,TRBV28,TRBJ2-5,TGTGCCAGCAGTTTCGGGCTCGGGGGTGCAGAGACCCAGTACTTC,CASSFGLGGAETQYF
.,.,TRBV5-4,TRBJ1-1,TGTGCCAGCAGCTTGGCCTGGGGGCGGACTGAAGCTTTCTTT,CASSLAWGRTEAFF
.,.,TRBV29-1,TRBJ1-1,TGCAGCGCAGGGAAGGGAGGAACTAACACTGAAGCTTTCTTT,CSAGKGGTNTEAFF
.,TRBD1,TRBV27,TRBJ2-7,TGTGCCAGCAGTCGCCGACAGGGGGTCTCCTACGAGCAGTACTTC,CASSRRQGVSYEQYF
.,.,TRBV24-1,TRBJ1-5,TGTGCCACCAGTCGGGCCGGGGGGCCCCAGCATTTT,CATSRAGGPQHF
once,.,TRBV30,TRBJ2-2,TGTGCCTGGAGTGGGGGCTGGGGGGAGCTGTTTTTT,CAWSGGWGELFF
.,TRBD1,TRBV7-2,TRBJ1-1,TGTGCCAGCAGAGGCAGGGGGACCACTGAAGCTTTCTTT,CASRGRGTTEAFF
.,TRBD1,TRBV2,TRBJ1-1,TGTGCCAGCAGTGGTGTCAGGGGGCGAACTGAAGCTTTCTTT,CASSGVRGRTEAFF
.,.,TRBV5-4,TRBJ2-7,TGTGCCAGCAGCTTGTCGTATGGCGGGCCTAGCTCCTACGAGCAGTACTTC,CASSLSYGGPSSYEQYF
once,TRBD2,TRBV7-3,TRBJ2-3,TGTGCCAGCAGCTCGGTGGGGGGGACGAATACGCAGTATTTT,CASSSVGGTNTQYF
.,.,TRBV3-1/TRBV3-2,TRBJ1-1,TGTGCCAGCAGCCCATCGACGGGGGTATCGACTGAAGCTTTCTTT,CASSPSTGVSTEAFF
.,.,TRBV6-2/TRBV6-3,TRBJ1-5,TGTGCCAGCAGTACCGGCCCAGGAGGGGAGGCCCAGCATTTT,CASSTGPGGEAQHF
few,.,TRBV5-5,TRBJ1-3,TGTGCCAGCAGCTTTGCAGGGCCTAACTCTGGAAACACCATATATTTT,CASSFAGPNSGNTIYF
.,TRBD1,TRBV24-1,TRBJ1-6,TGTGCCACCAGTGATGCCCGACAGGGACGGAATTCACCCCTCCACTTT,CATSDARQGRNSPLHF